Below, 13 T cell receptor beta chains from the same sample are listed, as sequenced in a study of vaccination effects on CD4 cells after COVID-19. Assay used: immunoSEQ multiplex PCR; TCRdb lists only in-frame clones, some missing. This table holds under 40,000 clones, 75% found once. Antigens of these TCRs are unknown. Isolating CD4+ T cells followed about 10 days of culture. According to PCR results, the person was infected with SARS-CoV-2 between March and December 2020. Everyone in the study got two shots of either the BNT162b2 or mRNA-1273 vaccine. Material: CD4+ T cells from PBMCs cultured without peptide, obtained after COVID-19 vaccination. These receptors all stem from a human donor who had a prior SARS-CoV-2 infection.

The chain carries TRBV27 and TRBJ1-2; D gene ambiguous. CDR1 and CDR2 (germline): MNHEY, SMNVEV (reference sequence). V lost 10 bases, J lost 3 bases, and 18 bases lay in between. The CDR3 contains 14 residues. The CDR3 DNA reads TGTGCCACCGGACGATCTAGGGTCGACTATGGCTACACCTTC. Its protein is CATGRSRVDYGYTF.

In DNA, the CDR3 is TGTGCCAGCAGCCGGGGACAGGAGGCTGAAGCTTTCTTT. This encodes CASSRGQEAEAFF. The chain is built from TRBV7-9 and TRBJ1-1; 8 bases map to TRBD1. Germline V gene lookup returns CDR1 SEHNR and CDR2 FQNEAQ (reference sequence). Germline trimming cut 5 bases from V and 6 bases from J; bases unmatched to any gene: 5. CDR3 length: 13 residues.

The rearrangement links TRBV5-4 to TRBJ2-5; 11 positions match TRBD1. With V trimmed by 4 bases and J by 5 bases, 10 bases remained unmatched. CDR1 is SGHNT, CDR2 YYREEE, per germline (reference sequence). The CDR3 is 16 amino acids. The CDR3 reads CASSAPPGQGDETQYF. The CDR3, as DNA: TGTGCCAGCAGCGCACCACCGGGACAGGGGGACGAGACCCAGTACTTC.

The rearrangement links TRBV28 to TRBJ2-7; 8 positions agree with TRBD1. The CDR3 has 14 residues. Germline lookup yields CDR1 MDHEN and CDR2 SYDVKM. The V gene end was trimmed by 6 bases and the J gene end by 2 bases; junction bases not matched to a gene: 6. The DNA of the CDR3 is TGTGCCAGCAGGACGACAGGGGAACCCTACGAGCAGTACTTC. As protein: CASRTTGEPYEQYF.

The count of this clone is one. The chain links TRBV19 to TRBJ1-2, with 9 bases aligning to TRBD1. The trim removed 4 bases at V and 13 bases at J, leaving 13 bases unmatched. Germline V gene lookup returns CDR1 LNHDA and CDR2 SQIVND (reference sequence). The CDR3 runs 14 residues. CDR3 nucleotide sequence: TGTGCCAGTAGTAAAGGACAGGGGCCAGTATGGGGCACCTTC. Its translation is CASSKGQGPVWGTF.

J is TRBJ2-5 and V is TRBV5-6, with D tentatively TRBD1 or TRBD2 (5 bases each). This CDR3 is built from 14 residues. V was shortened by 1 base and J by 4 bases, with 11 bases between the two germline ends. Looked up from germline, CDR1 is SGHDT and CDR2 is YYEEEE. The CDR3 bases are TGTGCCAGCAGCTTGCTTCCAGGGAGAGAGACCCAGTACTTC. Residues: CASSLLPGRETQYF.

For the CDR3, the DNA is TGTGCCAGCTCACCGGTAACAGGGGGGGATTCACCCCTCCACTTT. It encodes CASSPVTGGDSPLHF. V gene TRBV18 combines with J gene TRBJ1-6, with TRBD1 identical over 8 bases. This CDR3 region has 15 residues. Germline CDR1 is KGHSH and CDR2 is LQKENI. V lost 3 bases to trimming and J lost 8 bases; unmatched junction nucleotides: 6.

Comment on this clone: One junction end disagrees with the germline gene, perhaps due to a read error. The V gene is TRBV4-2, the J gene TRBJ2-1, with 9 bases aligning to TRBD2. CDR3 length equals 14 residues. Germline V CDR1 and CDR2: LGHNA, YNFKEQ. The CDR3 spells CASSQPGTSPRPVF. CDR3 DNA: TGTGCCAGCAGCCAACCCGGGACTAGCCCCCGCCCCGTCTTC.

V and J are TRBV19 and TRBJ2-2; 13 nucleotides agree with TRBD2. With 6 bases clipped from V and 2 bases from J, the junction kept 6 bases outside the gene matches. The CDR3 extends over 17 amino acids. The germline CDR1 and CDR2 sequences are LNHDA and SQIVND (reference sequence). CDR3 region: CASRLGLAGPNTGELFF. The CDR3 DNA reads as TGTGCCAGTAGGCTGGGACTAGCGGGGCCAAACACCGGGGAGCTGTTTTTT.

The rearrangement links TRBV4-2 to TRBJ1-3; tentative D call: TRBD1 (5 bases). From germline, CDR1 is LGHNA and CDR2 YNFKEQ. This CDR3 is 15 amino acids long. The germline V and J ends were trimmed by 1 base and 0 bases, with 7 bases remaining between them. The CDR3 loop is CASSQVGDSGNTIYF. In DNA form, the CDR3 reads TGTGCCAGCAGCCAAGTAGGGGACTCTGGAAACACCATATATTTT.

This clone was found a few times. This chain joins TRBV2 and TRBJ2-7; the match to TRBD2 covers 12 bases. This CDR3 spans 15 amino acids. Losses at the gene ends were 6 bases for V and 2 bases for J; bases not matched to a gene: 5. Looked up from germline, CDR1 is SNHLY and CDR2 is FYNNEI. This CDR3 is CASRQASGGAYEQYF. The CDR3 DNA is TGTGCCAGCAGGCAAGCTAGCGGGGGGGCCTACGAGCAGTACTTC.

The CDR3 nucleotides read TGTGCCAGCAGCAATTTGAAGGGCGGGGAGACCCAGTACTTC. It yields the protein CASSNLKGGETQYF. The rearrangement joins TRBV5-6 to TRBJ2-5; D may be TRBD2 (5 bases). The germline CDR1 and CDR2 sequences are SGHDT and YYEEEE. V was trimmed by 4 bases and J by 5 bases, leaving 15 bases between them. The CDR3 sequence is 14 residues long.

The CDR3 DNA reads as TGTGCCTGCTCCGTAGGGACAGCCCTTAGAGAGACCCAGTACTTC. Protein: CACSVGTALRETQYF. The chain couples TRBV30 to TRBJ2-5; TRBD1 aligns across 7 bases. V was clipped by 6 bases and J by 4 bases; unmatched bases: 14. The CDR3 extends over 15 amino acids. Germline V gene sequence: CDR1 GTSNPN, CDR2 SVGIG (reference sequence).